The clone carrying this T cell receptor beta chain has a handful of counts. A much larger clone lies a single base off, so this may be a read error. The sample originates from a study of T cells in Graves' hyperthyroidism and ophthalmopathy. The CDR3 regions of TCR beta were amplified from RNA transcripts. The TCR CDR3 first-round RT-PCR relied on the HTBI primer set. In TCRdb, the multiplex PCR reads were re-called with MiXCR into one record per CDR3 protein. The table records roughly 800,000 distinct CDR3 sequences, around 39% of them present only once. V lost 4 bases, J lost 6 bases, and 18 bases lay in between. This CDR3 is built from 15 residues. In germline, CDR1 is MGHDK, CDR2 SYGVNS.

The sequence derives from a young man with Graves' hyperthyroidism. The gene calls are TRBV25-1 and TRBJ1-2; D unresolved. Sequenced: blood. This CDR3 is CASSVSAAPNHGYTF. CDR3 DNA: TGTGCCAGCAGTGTGTCGGCGGCTCCGAACCATGGCTACACCTTC.